This TCR beta chain was obtained from a study of blood T cell repertoires in COVID-19. About the research overall: Material from acute and convalescent COVID-19 was sourced from the United States, Italy and Spain. Nucleic acid was either cDNA or gDNA, and it came from T cells, B-cell-depleted T cells, or PBMCs.

The CDR3 is 13 residues long. Germline assignment: CDR1 MNHEY and CDR2 SMNVEV (reference sequence). Trimming at V came to 8 bases and at J to 5 bases, leaving 5 bases not matched to a gene. Under the authors' procedure: The authors estimated nucleated cell counts from reference gene primer amplification. Profiling relied on immunoSEQ multiplex PCR, and the TCRdb table lists in-frame clones only, not all of them. D and trimming were read from the DNA, whereas the V and J calls and clone size are those reported in that table. The sample has around 40,000 clones, around 93% seen once; the top ten hold around 14%.

V usage is TRBV27 and J usage is TRBJ2-1; TRBD1 aligns across 8 bases. The source is a woman aged 30 to 39 in a cohort sampled during active COVID-19. The source material was peripheral blood. CDR3 loop: CASSGQGDNEQFF. Here the CDR3 DNA reads TGTGCCAGCTCAGGACAGGGAGACAATGAGCAGTTCTTC.